This is a list of T cell receptor beta chains from one sample in a study of cytomegalovirus exposure and HLA in healthy donors. Assay used: immunoSEQ multiplex PCR; TCRdb lists only in-frame clones, some missing. The sample contains around 160,000 clones, roughly 88% of which appear only once. Sequencing was done on a sample of PBMCs. These receptor sequences come from a young woman in good health and CMV-seronegative. The CDR3 runs from the conserved cysteine through the conserved F or W. A D gene is named only where the DNA matches it firmly. For some rows the clone size is stated as once, few or many, or as a class when expanded; others skip it.

TRBJ1-5,-,-,TRBV30,CAWAGQLNQPQHF,TGTGCCTGGGCGGGGCAGCTCAATCAGCCCCAGCATTTT
TRBJ1-2,-,-,TRBV5-1,CASSLLYEYGYTF,TGCGCCAGCAGCTTGTTGTATGAGTATGGCTACACCTTC
TRBJ2-3,-,TRBD2,TRBV18,CASSPRGLAGEADTQYF,TGTGCCAGCTCACCACGGGGACTAGCGGGGGAGGCAGATACGCAGTATTTT
TRBJ2-5,-,TRBD2,TRBV2,CASSSPASGGKTQYF,TGTGCCAGCAGTTCCCCCGCAAGCGGGGGGAAGACCCAGTACTTC
TRBJ1-2,-,TRBD1,TRBV6-5,CASSPGQGRNYGYTF,TGTGCCAGCAGCCCGGGACAGGGGCGGAACTATGGCTACACCTTC
TRBJ2-7,-,-,TRBV19,CASSRTPGVRSYEQYF,TGTGCCAGTAGCAGAACTCCAGGGGTGCGTTCCTACGAGCAGTACTTC
TRBJ2-1,-,TRBD2,TRBV5-1,CASSLAVGAGGHEQFF,TGCGCCAGCAGCTTGGCGGTGGGGGCGGGGGGCCATGAGCAGTTCTTC
TRBJ1-2,-,-,TRBV10-3,CAISESRRGYTF,TGTGCCATCAGTGAGTCTCGGAGAGGCTACACCTTC
TRBJ2-1,-,TRBD1,TRBV15,CATSSRDRGDHEQFF,TGTGCCACCAGCTCCCGGGACAGGGGAGACCATGAGCAGTTCTTC
TRBJ1-6,once,-,TRBV6-6,CAGMVGRRDSPLHF,TGTGCCGGCATGGTGGGGAGAAGGGATTCACCCCTCCACTTT